Following are 3 T cell receptor beta chains from one sample sequenced in a study of identical twins. Each CDR3 protein gets one entry after TCRdb re-called the 5' RACE reads with MiXCR. Of fewer than 650,000 distinct CDR3 sequences in the sample, just over 7% were seen once. The same specimen was also included in a second study, on yellow fever vaccine responses in identical twins.

Sequenced material: PBMCs. The receptors were sampled from a woman between 18 and 29 years old in good health.

This clonotype turned up a few times. The chain couples TRBV10-3 to TRBJ1-1; no reliable D call. Germline-derived CDR1 and CDR2 are ENHRY and SYGVKD. This CDR3 is 12 amino acids long. Trimming took off 5 bases at V and 1 base at J, with 5 bases between the two ends. The CDR3 DNA reads TGTGCCATCAGTCCATGGAACACTGAAGCTTTCTTT. This sequence encodes CAISPWNTEAFF.

This clonotype occurred a few times. The chain is built from TRBV20-1 and TRBJ2-3; D is ambiguous. This CDR3 is 14 amino acids long. Trimming removed 4 bases from V and 0 bases from J, with 11 bases in between. CDR1 DFQATT and CDR2 SNEGSKA come from the germline V gene (reference sequence). The DNA of the CDR3 is TGCAGTGCTACGCGGACCCCTAGCACAGATACGCAGTATTTT. Protein: CSATRTPSTDTQYF.

The sample holds a few counts of this clonotype. The rearrangement joins TRBV9 to TRBJ2-1; 7 nucleotides align to TRBD1. V gave up 4 bases and J gave up 7 bases; unmatched junction bases: 11. Germline V lookup: CDR1 SGDLS, CDR2 YYNGEE. This CDR3 comprises 15 residues. The chain's CDR3 is CASSPRTGPRNEQFF. The CDR3 DNA sequence: TGTGCCAGCAGCCCCCGGACAGGCCCTCGGAATGAGCAGTTCTTC.